This TCR beta chain was recorded in a study of metastatic and nonmetastatic thyroid tumors. Thyroid surgery had not been preceded by any treatment in any patient. TCRdb ran MiXCR on the PCR reads. The profile covers about 90,000 clones, with roughly 8.6% appearing a single time and 8.8% taken by the ten largest. Trimming shortened V by 0 bases and J by 1 base, and 13 bases separated the two germline ends. CDR3 size: 15 residues. Looked up from germline, CDR1 is DFQATT and CDR2 is SNEGSKA (reference sequence). The receptor was isolated from a female donor with papillary thyroid cancer or a benign thyroid nodule (not recorded which). Some clones in this sample may be carry-over from other donors' samples. Sequencing input: blood. V usage is TRBV20-1 and J usage is TRBJ2-7; D gene ambiguous. This CDR3 is CSARDVARDSYEQYF. The CDR3 nucleotides read TGCAGTGCTAGAGACGTGGCCAGAGATTCCTACGAGCAGTACTTC.